The clone carrying this T cell receptor (beta chain) was counted many times. Antigen: not known. The J segment lost 2 bases and the V segment lost 11 bases, leaving 7 bases of the junction unmatched. CDR1 MNHEY and CDR2 SVGAGI come from the germline V gene. The CDR3 sequence is 15 residues long. The entry originates in a study of T cells after posttransplantation cyclophosphamide. General study points: TRB clonality was highly associated with recipient CMV seropositivity and reactivation.

Libraries were prepared by immunoSEQ multiplex PCR; TCRdb keeps only in-frame clonotypes and omits some of them. Singletons are absent from the sample, which has around 35,000 clones. J is TRBJ2-6 and V is TRBV6-5, with 9 bases that match TRBD1. The sequence came from a woman aged 45-60 years in good health and a related stem cell transplant donor. The sequenced material came from PBMCs. CDR3 in DNA: TGTGCCTGCGGGACAGGGAGAGCTGGGGCCAACGTCCTGACTTTC. This translates into CACGTGRAGANVLTF.